Listed below are T cell receptor beta chains from one sample, sequenced in a study of T cells in Graves' hyperthyroidism and ophthalmopathy. Via MiXCR, TCRdb re-called the multiplex PCR reads, giving one row per CDR3 protein. This sample carries about 300,000 distinct CDR3 sequences, less than 20% of them seen once, and the ten largest clones take about 35%. The sample taken for sequencing was blood. The receptor set was obtained from a man between 50 and 59 years old with Graves' ophthalmopathy. Each CDR3 is given with its conserved first and last residue. A D gene is named only where the DNA matches it firmly. The size of a clone is reported for some rows only, either as once, few or many, or as a class for expanded clones.

TRBJ2-7 . . TRBV24-1 TGTGCCACCAGTCACAGGACCTCCTACGAGCAGTACTTC CATSHRTSYEQYF
TRBJ2-1 few TRBD1 TRBV18 TGTGCCAGCTCACCGGACAGGGCCTACAATGAGCAGTTCTTC CASSPDRAYNEQFF
TRBJ2-5 . TRBD2 TRBV5-1 TGCGCCAGCAGCTTGGCCGGCGCTAGCGGGGGCCAAGAGACCCAGTACTTC CASSLAGASGGQETQYF
TRBJ2-1 few . TRBV5-8 TGTGCCAGCAGCTTGGCCACGAGCGCACATCACAATGAGCAGTTCTTC CASSLATSAHHNEQFF
TRBJ2-3 many TRBD1 TRBV27 TGTGCCAGCACCGTCGTGACAGGGGGCGCTTATACGACAGATACGCAGTATTTT CASTVVTGGAYTTDTQYF
TRBJ2-2 many . TRBV5-1 TGCGCCAGCAGCTTGGTTGTCACCGGGGAGCTGTTTTTT CASSLVVTGELFF
TRBJ2-2 . TRBD1 TRBV20-1 TGCAGTGCTAGGCCCCGGGCAGGGGGTACCGGGGAGCTGTTTTTT CSARPRAGGTGELFF
TRBJ1-1 many . TRBV10-3 TGTGCCATCAGTGATCCCCCGCGGGGGGCCGAAGCTTTCTTT CAISDPPRGAEAFF
TRBJ2-1 many . TRBV7-3 TGTGCCAGCAGCCCCACAATACAGAATGAGCAGTTCTTC CASSPTIQNEQFF
TRBJ2-3 . TRBD2 TRBV28 TGTGCCAGCAGTCCCGGGGCAAGGGAGGGAGATACGCAGTATTTT CASSPGAREGDTQYF
TRBJ2-7 few TRBD2 TRBV6-1 TGTGCCAGCTCCCTAGCGGGACCGATATGGCACGAGCAGTACTTC CASSLAGPIWHEQYF
TRBJ2-1 many . TRBV5-1 TGCGCCAGCAGCTTTCTGACTGGTGACGGAGGACTTGAGCAGTTCTTC CASSFLTGDGGLEQFF
TRBJ1-2 many . TRBV18 TGTGCCAGCTCCCCCGGGATCTATGGCTACACCTTC CASSPGIYGYTF
TRBJ2-3 many TRBD2 TRBV13 TGTGCCAGCAGCCAGCTCGGGACTAGCGGGACCACAGATACGCAGTATTTT CASSQLGTSGTTDTQYF
TRBJ2-5 . . TRBV12-3/TRBV12-4 TGTGCCAGCAGTTTTGTTTCCCAAGAGGCCCAGTACTTC CASSFVSQEAQYF
TRBJ1-5 . TRBD1 TRBV19 TGTGCCAGTAGTAAGGGACAGCCTGCCATAAGCAATCAGCCCCAGCATTTT CASSKGQPAISNQPQHF
TRBJ2-6 few . TRBV5-6 TGTGCCAGCAGCGGACACGGAAGGGCCAACGTCCTGACTTTC CASSGHGRANVLTF
TRBJ2-7 . . TRBV29-1 TGCAGCGTTGGGACATATTACGAGCAGTACTTC CSVGTYYEQYF
TRBJ1-6 . TRBD1 TRBV30 TGTGCCTGGAACCCTACGGGACAGGTTCTCCACTTT CAWNPTGQVLHF
TRBJ2-3 . TRBD2 TRBV5-6 TGTGCCAGCAGCTCATGGACTAGCGGAGCTAGCACAGATACGCAGTATTTT CASSSWTSGASTDTQYF
TRBJ2-1 . TRBD2 TRBV5-6 TGTGCCAGCAGCTTTCAGCGGGGCTCCTACAATGAGCAGTTCTTC CASSFQRGSYNEQFF
TRBJ2-7 many . TRBV5-1 TGCGCCAGCAGCGGGAGTAGAAATTACGAGCAGTACTTC CASSGSRNYEQYF
TRBJ2-7 many . TRBV28 TGTGCCAGCATAAGGGGTCGCTCCTACGAGCAGTACTTC CASIRGRSYEQYF
TRBJ2-5 . TRBD2 TRBV5-1 TGCGCCAGCAGCTTGTGGCCTAGCGGAGACCAAGAGACCCAGTACTTC CASSLWPSGDQETQYF
TRBJ2-1 . TRBD2 TRBV2 TGTGCCAGCAGTGAACTAGCGGGAGGGCGGGGTGAGCAGTTCTTC CASSELAGGRGEQFF
TRBJ2-7 many . TRBV5-1 TGTGCCAGCAGCTTAGAGGACTCCTACGAGCAGTACTTC CASSLEDSYEQYF
TRBJ1-2 many . TRBV18 TGTGCCAGCTCACGGGGACAAGGCTATGGCTACACCTTC CASSRGQGYGYTF
TRBJ2-7 . . TRBV6-1 TGTGCCAGCAGTGAAGCCCTCGGGACCTACGAGCAGTACTTC CASSEALGTYEQYF
TRBJ2-7 . . TRBV10-3 TGTGTCATTTCGACGGGAACCTACGAGCAGTACTTC CVISTGTYEQYF
TRBJ2-7 . TRBD2 TRBV6-1 TGTGCCAGCAGAATTAGCGGGAGGCACGAGCAGTACTTC CASRISGRHEQYF
TRBJ1-3 few . TRBV30 TGTGCCTGGAGAGCGGACTCTGGAAACACCATATATTTT CAWRADSGNTIYF
TRBJ2-1 many TRBD1 TRBV2 TGTGCCAGCAGGGCCGGGACAGGGAACAATGAGCAGTTCTTC CASRAGTGNNEQFF
TRBJ2-5 . . TRBV4-2 TGTGCCAGCAGCCAAGCGGTCCGAAACCAAGAGACCCAGTACTTC CASSQAVRNQETQYF
TRBJ1-6 few . TRBV6-1 TGTGCCAGCAGTGAAGTCGGGGGAGGAAATTCACCCCTCCACTTT CASSEVGGGNSPLHF
TRBJ1-2 many TRBD1 TRBV2 TGTGCCAGCAGTGTACCGGGACAGGGTGGCTACACCTTC CASSVPGQGGYTF
TRBJ2-2 few TRBD2 TRBV10-2 TGCGCCAGCAGTGAGCGCCTAGCGGGAGTAAGGGGGATAACCGGGGAGCTGTTTTTT CASSERLAGVRGITGELFF
TRBJ1-1 many . TRBV2 TGTGCCAGCAGTGAGAGGCGCGAATACACTGAAGCTTTCTTT CASSERREYTEAFF
TRBJ1-1 . TRBD1 TRBV18 TGTGCCAGCTCACCACCCCCCGGACAGGGAAGTCTCGCTGAAGCTTTCTTT CASSPPPGQGSLAEAFF
TRBJ1-1 many . TRBV19 TGTGCCAGTAGTTTACGGGCCATCCATGGGCGGGGGAACACTGAAGCTTTCTTT CASSLRAIHGRGNTEAFF
TRBJ1-5 many . TRBV11-2 TGTGCCAGCAGCTTCCCTCGGGGGCCCCAGCATTTT CASSFPRGPQHF
TRBJ1-2 many TRBD1 TRBV9 TGTGCCATTCTGACAGGGAATCACTATGGCTACACCTTC CAILTGNHYGYTF
TRBJ2-3 . . TRBV15 TGTGCCACCAGCCACGGGGGAGGTGGGGCAGATACGCAGTATTTT CATSHGGGGADTQYF
TRBJ2-1 many TRBD2 TRBV12-3/TRBV12-4 TGTGCCAGCAGTTCTAGCGGGGGGGACAATGAGCAGTTCTTC CASSSSGGDNEQFF
TRBJ1-2 . . TRBV29-1 TGCAGCGTCTTACACCCCGGGGACTATGGCTACACCTTC CSVLHPGDYGYTF
TRBJ2-4 once . TRBV7-2 TGTGCCAGCAGCTTACCAGGAAACATTCAGTACTTC CASSLPGNIQYF
TRBJ1-1 many . TRBV5-5 TGTGCCAGCAGCCCGGGACACCTACGAGGGAACACTGAAGCTTTCTTT CASSPGHLRGNTEAFF
TRBJ2-3 . . TRBV14 TGTGCCAGCAGCCTCGCTAGCGTCTACACAGATACGCAGTATTTT CASSLASVYTDTQYF
TRBJ2-3 . . TRBV5-1 TGCGCCAGCAATCGTGGGACTGGCACAGATACGCAGTATTTT CASNRGTGTDTQYF
TRBJ2-3 . . TRBV20-1 TGCAGCGTTGAAAAGGGTGGGACGCAGTATTTT CSVEKGGTQYF
TRBJ2-7 . TRBD2 TRBV5-1 TGCGCCAGCAGCCAGGACAGGGTGCTAGCGGGAGCCGGGTACGAGCAGTACTTC CASSQDRVLAGAGYEQYF
TRBJ2-5 few TRBD1 TRBV20-1 TGCAGTGCTGGGATTGGGCGGGTAGGGGGCGAGACCCAGTACTTC CSAGIGRVGGETQYF
TRBJ2-2 many . TRBV28 TGTGCCAGCAGTTTCCGGGAGTTAAGTCACACCGGGGAGCTGTTTTTT CASSFRELSHTGELFF
TRBJ1-5 . TRBD1 TRBV28 TGTGCCAGCAGTTTCACCGGACAGGGAAGATATAGCAATCAGCCCCAGCATTTT CASSFTGQGRYSNQPQHF
TRBJ2-1 many . TRBV20-1 TGCAGTGCTAGAGTTGGTAATTCCTACAATGAGCAGTTCTTC CSARVGNSYNEQFF
TRBJ1-5 . . TRBV20-1 TGCAGTGCTAGAGATCTGTCGGGGGGTAGCAATCAGCCCCAGCATTTT CSARDLSGGSNQPQHF
TRBJ1-5 few . TRBV7-2 TGTGCCAGCAGGGTTAATAATCAGCCCCAGCATTTT CASRVNNQPQHF
TRBJ2-5 . . TRBV6-2/TRBV6-3 TGTGCCAGCGGAGTTAAAGAGACCCAGTACTTC CASGVKETQYF
TRBJ2-2 . . TRBV2 TGTGCCAGCAGTGATCTCGGGGATCCCGGGGAGCTGTTTTTT CASSDLGDPGELFF
TRBJ2-1 . . TRBV7-9 TGTGCCGGCAGTTCCGACAACTACAATGAGCAGTTCTTC CAGSSDNYNEQFF
TRBJ2-3 many . TRBV7-6 TGTGCCAGCAGCCCCGCGACAGATACGCAGTATTTT CASSPATDTQYF